This section outlines one T cell receptor (beta chain) sequence together with its context. Antigen unknown. This specimen belongs to a study of post-analysis software for immune sequencing data. Across the whole study: The patients showed relapsing-remitting, secondary progressive and progressive-relapsing multiple sclerosis courses.

Prepared TCR beta cDNA libraries contained unique molecular identifiers. Hundreds of thousands of cDNA molecules came from 1 to 10 million T cells. TCRdb independently ran MiXCR on the PCR reads; one entry per CDR3 protein. The table lists about 770,000 distinct CDR3 sequences, about 43% of them singletons. The CDR3 loop spans 14 amino acids. From germline, CDR1 is KGHDR and CDR2 SFDVKD. The V end was cut by 3 bases, the J end by 5 bases, with 12 bases between. Study-wide results and limits: Multiple sclerosis patients had significantly lower normalized Chao1 diversity than controls. The study found TRBV5-6, TRBV5-1 and TRBV20-1 among a few TRBV segments more frequent in patients than controls. With F measure, samples from one preparation batch clustered together strongly.

The V gene is TRBV24-1, the J gene TRBJ2-5; TRBD1 is a possible D gene (6 bases). Source material: blood. The receptor comes from a girl aged 5-17 years with multiple sclerosis. The CDR3 DNA reads as TGTGCCACCAGTGATCCCAGGGGTGGGGAGACCCAGTACTTC. Translating gives CATSDPRGGETQYF.